This T cell receptor beta chain was observed in a study of cytomegalovirus exposure and HLA in healthy donors. Study-wide results and limits: A later analysis associated 15,000 to 20,000 TCR beta sequences with HLA alleles at a 0.05 false discovery rate. Earlier analysis looked at TCR beta V segments, and most were productive about 90% or about 30% of the time. Common viral pathogens seemed to be connected with several of the most significant clusters, according to a later analysis.

The V gene end was trimmed by 5 bases and the J gene end by 7 bases; junction bases not matched to a gene: 13. CDR1 and CDR2 (germline): LNHDA, SQIVND (reference sequence). The CDR3 loop spans 16 amino acids. PCR involved 60 Vbeta and 13 Jbeta primers. Sequenced by immunoSEQ multiplex PCR; TCRdb stores in-frame clones only, minus some. Among under 130,000 clones listed, over 70% were seen once. With regard to this clone: Its antigen is undetermined.

The source of this sequence is a man between 45 and 60 years old in good health and CMV-seropositive. Material: PBMCs. V and J are TRBV19 and TRBJ2-1; 8 bases fit TRBD2. CDR3 residues: CASSRPSGGRLNEQFF. DNA for the CDR3: TGTGCCAGTAGTCGACCCTCGGGAGGGCGGTTGAATGAGCAGTTCTTC.